The rows below give T cell receptor beta chains drawn from one sample of a study of immune cell composition in non-small cell lung cancer. Produced via immunoSEQ multiplex PCR; TCRdb's table is partial and in-frame only. The data hold around 3,100 clones, with about 82% observed a single time. Material for sequencing was lung tumor tissue. The receptors were gathered from a human donor with non-small cell lung cancer. The conserved cysteine and the conserved F or W are not part of the CDR3 here. Clone size is shown for a subset of rows, as once, few, many or a class of expanded clone.

v_gene	j_gene	abundance	CDR3aa
TRBV6-6	TRBJ2-2	NA	ASSPPTGFAGELF
TRBV5-6	TRBJ2-3	NA	ASRKRGSSTDTQY
TRBV5-1	TRBJ2-1	NA	ASSLAGWASGSPTNEQF
TRBV28	TRBJ1-1	NA	ASSLFGGPGEAF
TRBV11-3	TRBJ2-3	NA	ASSLVRTGGYTDTQY
TRBV2	TRBJ1-5	NA	ASSEWGQLNQPQH
TRBV4-1	TRBJ2-7	NA	ASSRTDSYEQY
TRBV19	TRBJ1-1	once	ASSGVGGIAEAF
TRBV11-3	TRBJ1-2	few	ASSPRTGKGDYGYT
TRBV5-1	TRBJ1-1	NA	ASSRTGGWNTEAF
TRBV11-3	TRBJ2-1	once	ASSLGGQGANNEQF
TRBV7-2	TRBJ1-1	NA	ASSPGGAGNTEAF
TRBV5-1	TRBJ2-3	once	ASSGASGTDTQY
TRBV28	TRBJ2-2	once	ASSLVGTDRDRGTGELF
TRBV6-6	TRBJ2-2	NA	ASRRAGENTGELF
TRBV2	TRBJ1-1	NA	ASSEQRNTEAF
TRBV6-5	TRBJ1-2	NA	ASNRAGGGYT
TRBV4-2	TRBJ1-1	few	ASRPGGTGADTEAF
TRBV5-4	TRBJ1-2	NA	ASSLSSGNGYT
TRBV7-2	TRBJ2-7	NA	ASSLGVGHFPYEQY
TRBV15	TRBJ2-2	NA	ATSNGGELF
TRBV2	TRBJ2-6	NA	ASSEVAAQSVLT
TRBV6-6	TRBJ2-7	NA	ASSGTGGYEQY
TRBV19	TRBJ2-7	NA	ASSIVAGQYEQY
TRBV19	TRBJ1-2	NA	ASRPTGWGSDGYT
TRBV7-9	TRBJ1-2	NA	ASSWDTARGYT
TRBV27	TRBJ2-1	NA	ASSLWTSGSGDEQF
TRBV11-3	TRBJ1-1	NA	ASSSGQGGLNTEAF
TRBV6-6	TRBJ2-5	NA	ASHQGTQETQY
TRBV6-5	TRBJ1-1	once	ASSYRQRGGEAF
TRBV2	TRBJ1-5	NA	ASSSDRGFQPQH
TRBV7-9	TRBJ1-2	NA	ASSPTGFYGYT
TRBV2	TRBJ1-1	NA	ASRAEPGLIDTEAF
TRBV5-1	TRBJ2-1	NA	ASSLARGTGANNEQF
TRBV9	TRBJ2-3	NA	ASSVGRGPGDTQY
TRBV29-1	TRBJ2-5	NA	SVVVANGSQETQY
TRBV9	TRBJ1-4	NA	ASSPLTGDGEKLF